This T cell receptor beta chain was observed in a study of shared clonotypes between healthy human individuals. The assay was carried out at the deep level. Using roughly 200 ng DNA, 30,000 to 35,000 T cell genomes, the sorted-subset replicate PCRs were run. The table came from immunoSEQ multiplex PCR; TCRdb's copy has only in-frame clones and leaves some out. The sample carries over 850,000 clones, approximately 78% recorded once. Germline-derived CDR1 and CDR2 are SGHNT and YYREEE (reference sequence). This CDR3 is built from 15 residues. The V gene lost 4 bases and the J gene lost 8 bases, with 21 bases spanning the gap. Every contributor of samples was a Caucasian grown-up residing in Nashville, Tennessee. The authors divided CD4+ cells into CD45RA+ naive and CD45RA-negative memory subsets.

Sequenced material: memory CD4+ T cells from PBMCs. Subset defined: CD45RA-negative fraction. The sequence derives from a man between 18 and 35 years old in good health. Some clones in this sample may be carry-over from other donors' samples. The V gene is TRBV5-4, the J gene TRBJ1-2, with D possibly TRBD1 on 6 matching bases. This CDR3 is CASSPPLRGAGGYTF. The CDR3 coding sequence is TGTGCCAGCAGCCCCCCGCTCCGGGGGGCTGGCGGCTACACCTTC.